This TCR beta chain was sequenced for a study of shared T cell receptors in the human thymus. Germline V gene data show CDR1 as MNHNS and CDR2 as SASEGT. The ends lost 6 bases at V and 0 bases at J; junction bases unmatched: 8. The CDR3 loop spans 15 amino acids. Assay: immunoSEQ multiplex PCR; the TCRdb copy retains only in-frame clones and omits some. The sample has 450,000 to 650,000 clones; about 80% are singletons. This clone came up a few times. These sequences were also reported in another study, on human thymus T cells. Turning to that study: Resections obtained during corrective heart surgery supplied the thymus tissue. Seemingly biased V and J gene usage marked thymic and blood repertoires. Related research reported highly overlapping thymic repertoires among unrelated individuals.

Input material: thymocytes. The clonotype comes from a boy younger than two with a congenital heart defect. The chain couples TRBV6-1 to TRBJ2-7; TRBD2 matches at 7 bases. The CDR3 DNA reads as TGTGCCAGCAGACAAAATACTAGCGTCTCCTACGAGCAGTACTTC. Protein sequence: CASRQNTSVSYEQYF.